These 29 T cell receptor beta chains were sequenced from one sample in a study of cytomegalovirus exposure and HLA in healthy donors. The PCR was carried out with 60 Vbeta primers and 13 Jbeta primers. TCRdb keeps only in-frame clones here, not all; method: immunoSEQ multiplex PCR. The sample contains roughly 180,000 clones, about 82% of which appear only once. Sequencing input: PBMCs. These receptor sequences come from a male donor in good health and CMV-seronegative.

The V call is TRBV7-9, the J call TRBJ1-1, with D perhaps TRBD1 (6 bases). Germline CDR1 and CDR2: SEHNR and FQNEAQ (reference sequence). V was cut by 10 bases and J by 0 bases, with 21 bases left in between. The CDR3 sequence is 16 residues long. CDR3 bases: TGTGCCACCCCCCCCCGTGGACAGCCCATGAACACTGAAGCTTTCTTT. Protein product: CATPPRGQPMNTEAFF.

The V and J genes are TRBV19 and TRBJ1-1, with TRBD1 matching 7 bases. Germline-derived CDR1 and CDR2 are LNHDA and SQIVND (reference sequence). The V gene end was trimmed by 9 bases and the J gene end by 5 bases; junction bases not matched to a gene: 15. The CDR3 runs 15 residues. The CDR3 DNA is TGTGCCAGCAAGACTTCGGGCAGGGGGAGGACTGAAGCTTTCTTT. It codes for CASKTSGRGRTEAFF.

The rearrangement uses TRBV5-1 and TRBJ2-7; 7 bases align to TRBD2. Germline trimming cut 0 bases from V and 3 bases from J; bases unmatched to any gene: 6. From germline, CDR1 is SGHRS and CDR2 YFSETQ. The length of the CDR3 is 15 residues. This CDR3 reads CASSLVASGLYEQYF. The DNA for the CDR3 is TGCGCCAGCAGCTTGGTGGCTAGCGGTCTCTACGAGCAGTACTTC.

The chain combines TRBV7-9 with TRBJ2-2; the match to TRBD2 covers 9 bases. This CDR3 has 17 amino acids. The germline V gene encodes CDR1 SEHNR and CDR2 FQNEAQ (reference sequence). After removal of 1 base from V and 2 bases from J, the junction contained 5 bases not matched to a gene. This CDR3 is CASSLVLAGPNTGELFF. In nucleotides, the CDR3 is TGTGCCAGCAGCTTAGTACTAGCGGGTCCTAACACCGGGGAGCTGTTTTTT.

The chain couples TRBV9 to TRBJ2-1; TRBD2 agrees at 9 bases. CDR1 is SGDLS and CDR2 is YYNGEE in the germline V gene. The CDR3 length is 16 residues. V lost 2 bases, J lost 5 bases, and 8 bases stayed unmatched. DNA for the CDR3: TGTGCCAGCAGCGTCGGGACTAGCCTCAGAAACAATGAGCAGTTCTTC. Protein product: CASSVGTSLRNNEQFF.

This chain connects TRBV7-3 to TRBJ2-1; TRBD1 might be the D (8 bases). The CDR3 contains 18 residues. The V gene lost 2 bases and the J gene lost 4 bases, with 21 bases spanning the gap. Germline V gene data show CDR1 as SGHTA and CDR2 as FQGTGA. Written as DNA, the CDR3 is TGTGCCAGCAGCTTACTGGTTGGCAGGGGGCGGGGGTACAATGAGCAGTTCTTC. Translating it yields CASSLLVGRGRGYNEQFF.

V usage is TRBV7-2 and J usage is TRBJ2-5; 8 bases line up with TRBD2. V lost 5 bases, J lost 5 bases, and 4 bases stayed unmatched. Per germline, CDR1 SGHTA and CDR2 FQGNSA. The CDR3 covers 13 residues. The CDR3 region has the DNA TGTGCCAGCAGCGATTCTAGCGGGGAGACCCAGTACTTC. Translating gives CASSDSSGETQYF. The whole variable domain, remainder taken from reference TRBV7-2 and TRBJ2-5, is GAGVSQSPSNKVTEKGKDVELRCDPISGHTALYWYRQSLGQGLEFLIYFQGNSAPDKSGLPSDRFSAERTGGSVSTLTIQRTQQEDSAVYLCASSDSSGETQYFGPGTRLLVL.

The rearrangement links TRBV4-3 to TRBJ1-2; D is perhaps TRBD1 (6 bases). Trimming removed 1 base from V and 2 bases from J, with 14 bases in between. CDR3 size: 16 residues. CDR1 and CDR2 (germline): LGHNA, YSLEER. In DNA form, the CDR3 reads TGCGCCAGCAGCCAAGTCGGCAGGGGTGGCAACTATGGCTACACCTTC. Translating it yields CASSQVGRGGNYGYTF.

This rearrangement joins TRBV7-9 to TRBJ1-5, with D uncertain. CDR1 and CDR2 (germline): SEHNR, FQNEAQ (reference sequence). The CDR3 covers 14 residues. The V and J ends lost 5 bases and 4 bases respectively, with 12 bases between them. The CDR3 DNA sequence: TGTGCCAGCAGCCTTCGCGCCGGGAATCAGCCCCAGCATTTT. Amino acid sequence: CASSLRAGNQPQHF.

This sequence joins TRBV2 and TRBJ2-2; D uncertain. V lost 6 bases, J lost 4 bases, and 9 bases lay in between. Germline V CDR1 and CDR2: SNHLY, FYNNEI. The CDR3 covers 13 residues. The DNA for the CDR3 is TGTGCCAGCAGGCGGTCGGGCACCGGGGAGCTGTTTTTT. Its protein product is CASRRSGTGELFF.

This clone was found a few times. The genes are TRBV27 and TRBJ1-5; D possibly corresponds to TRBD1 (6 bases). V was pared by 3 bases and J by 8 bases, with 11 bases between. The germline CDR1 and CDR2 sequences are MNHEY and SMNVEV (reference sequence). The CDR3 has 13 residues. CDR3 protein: CASSFQGMEPQHF. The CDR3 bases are TGTGCCAGCAGTTTTCAGGGGATGGAGCCCCAGCATTTT.

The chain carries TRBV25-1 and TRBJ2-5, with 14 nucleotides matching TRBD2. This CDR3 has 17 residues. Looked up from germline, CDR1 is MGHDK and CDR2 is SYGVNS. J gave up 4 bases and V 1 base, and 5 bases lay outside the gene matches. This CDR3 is CASSELTSGGAAETQYF. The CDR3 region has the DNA TGTGCCAGCAGTGAATTGACTAGCGGGGGGGCAGCAGAGACCCAGTACTTC.

CDR3 amino acids: CASTDRGSNTEAFF. The CDR3 DNA is TGTGCCAGCACCGACAGGGGCTCGAACACTGAAGCTTTCTTT. The chain is built from TRBV25-1 and TRBJ1-1; 8 bases match TRBD1. Trimming cost V 7 bases and J 1 base; bases outside gene matches: 5. In germline, CDR1 is MGHDK, CDR2 SYGVNS. CDR3 length equals 14 residues.

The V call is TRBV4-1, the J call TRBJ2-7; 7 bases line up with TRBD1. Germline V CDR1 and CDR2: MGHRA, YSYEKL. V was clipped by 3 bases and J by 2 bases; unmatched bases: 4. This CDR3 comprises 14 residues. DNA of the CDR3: TGCGCCAGCAGCCAGAACAGGGGCCCCTACGAGCAGTACTTC. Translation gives CASSQNRGPYEQYF.

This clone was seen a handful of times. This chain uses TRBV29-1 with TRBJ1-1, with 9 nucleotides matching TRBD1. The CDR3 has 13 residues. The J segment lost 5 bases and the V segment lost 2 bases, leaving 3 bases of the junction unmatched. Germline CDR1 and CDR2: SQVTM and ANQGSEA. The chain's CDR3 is CSVELGQGTEAFF. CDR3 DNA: TGCAGCGTTGAACTGGGACAGGGAACTGAAGCTTTCTTT.

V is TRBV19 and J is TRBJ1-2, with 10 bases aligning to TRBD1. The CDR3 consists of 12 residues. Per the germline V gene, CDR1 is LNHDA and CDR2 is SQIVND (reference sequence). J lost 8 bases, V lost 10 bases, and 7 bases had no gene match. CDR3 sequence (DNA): TGTGCCACTACGGACAGGGGGAAAGGCTACACCTTC. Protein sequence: CATTDRGKGYTF. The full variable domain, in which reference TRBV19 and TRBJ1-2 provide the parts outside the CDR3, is DGGITQSPKYLFRKEGQNVTLSCEQNLNHDAMYWYRQDPGQGLRLIYYSQIVNDFQKGDIAEGYSVSREKKESFPLTVTSAQKNPTAFYLCATTDRGKGYTFGSGTRLTVV.

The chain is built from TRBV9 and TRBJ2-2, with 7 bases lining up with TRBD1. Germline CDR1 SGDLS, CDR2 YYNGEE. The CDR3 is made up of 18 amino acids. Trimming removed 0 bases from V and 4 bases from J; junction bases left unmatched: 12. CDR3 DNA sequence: TGTGCCAGCAGCGTAGGAGCCATGACAGGGTCGGTCACCGGGGAGCTGTTTTTT. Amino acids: CASSVGAMTGSVTGELFF. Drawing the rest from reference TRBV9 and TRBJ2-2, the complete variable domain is DSGVTQTPKHLITATGQRVTLRCSPRSGDLSVYWYQQSLDQGLQFLIQYYNGEERAKGNILERFSAQQFPDLHSELNLSSLELGDSALYFCASSVGAMTGSVTGELFFGEGSRLTVL.

CDR3 in amino acids: CASSRDTNYGYTF. CDR3 in DNA: TGTGCCAGCAGCCGTGACACCAACTATGGCTACACCTTC. V and J are TRBV6-5 and TRBJ1-2; D gene ambiguous. Germline CDR1 reads MNHEY; CDR2 reads SVGAGI. With 6 bases removed from V and 2 bases from J, the gap between germline ends came to 10 bases. The CDR3 length is 13 residues.

CDR3 nucleotide sequence: TGTGCCAGCAGCCCTGCAGAAGAGACCCAGTACTTC. Its translation: CASSPAEETQYF. V gene TRBV6-5 combines with J gene TRBJ2-5, with D unclear. Trimming pared 6 bases from V and 3 bases from J, leaving 8 bases between. There are 12 residues in the CDR3. CDR1 is MNHEY and CDR2 is SVGAGI in the germline V gene.

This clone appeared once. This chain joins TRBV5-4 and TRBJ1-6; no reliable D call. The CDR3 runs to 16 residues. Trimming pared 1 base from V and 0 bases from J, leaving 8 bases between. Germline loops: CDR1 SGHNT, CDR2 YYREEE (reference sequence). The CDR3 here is CASSLPGSSYNSPLHF. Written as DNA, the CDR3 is TGTGCCAGCAGCTTGCCGGGTAGCTCCTATAATTCACCCCTCCACTTT.

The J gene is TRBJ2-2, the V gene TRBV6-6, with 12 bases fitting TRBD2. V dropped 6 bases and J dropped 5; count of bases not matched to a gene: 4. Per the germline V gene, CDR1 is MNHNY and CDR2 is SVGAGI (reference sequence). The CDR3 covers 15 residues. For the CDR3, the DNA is TGTGCCAGCAGCCGACTAGCGGGAGAGACCGGGGAGCTGTTTTTT. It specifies CASSRLAGETGELFF.

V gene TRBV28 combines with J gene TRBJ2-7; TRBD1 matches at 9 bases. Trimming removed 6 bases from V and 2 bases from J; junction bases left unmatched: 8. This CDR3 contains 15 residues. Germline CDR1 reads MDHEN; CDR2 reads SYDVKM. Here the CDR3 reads CASRGRGQGTYEQYF. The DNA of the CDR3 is TGTGCCAGCAGAGGCCGGGGACAGGGAACCTACGAGCAGTACTTC.

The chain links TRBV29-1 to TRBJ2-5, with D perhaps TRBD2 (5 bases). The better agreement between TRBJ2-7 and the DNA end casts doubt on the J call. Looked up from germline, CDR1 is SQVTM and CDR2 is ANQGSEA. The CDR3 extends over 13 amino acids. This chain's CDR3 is CSVGERARYEQYF. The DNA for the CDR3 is TGCAGCGTTGGGGAGAGGGCCCGCTACGAGCAGTACTTC.

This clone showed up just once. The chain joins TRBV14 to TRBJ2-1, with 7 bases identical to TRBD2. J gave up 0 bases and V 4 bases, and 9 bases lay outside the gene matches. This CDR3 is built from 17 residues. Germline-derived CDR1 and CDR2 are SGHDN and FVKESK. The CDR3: CASSRSSGIPSYNEQFF. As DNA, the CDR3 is TGTGCCAGCAGCCGATCTAGCGGAATACCCTCCTACAATGAGCAGTTCTTC.

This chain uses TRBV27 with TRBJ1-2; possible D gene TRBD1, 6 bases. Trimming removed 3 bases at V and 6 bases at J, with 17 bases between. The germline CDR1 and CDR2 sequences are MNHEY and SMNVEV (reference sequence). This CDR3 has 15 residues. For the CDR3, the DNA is TGTGCCAGCAGTTTGGGGGCGGCACTCGAAAATGGCTACACCTTC. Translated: CASSLGAALENGYTF.

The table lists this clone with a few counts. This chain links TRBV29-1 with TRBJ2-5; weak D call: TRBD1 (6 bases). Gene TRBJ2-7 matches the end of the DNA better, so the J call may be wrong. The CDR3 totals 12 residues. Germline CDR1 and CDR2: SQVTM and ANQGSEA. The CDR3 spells CSVDQGFGEQYF. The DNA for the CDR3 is TGCAGCGTAGACCAGGGGTTTGGCGAGCAGTACTTC.

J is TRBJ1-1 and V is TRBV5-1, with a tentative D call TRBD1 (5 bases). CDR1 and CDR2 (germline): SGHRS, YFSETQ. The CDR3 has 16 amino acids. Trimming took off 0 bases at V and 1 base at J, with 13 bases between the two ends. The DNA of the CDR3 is TGCGCCAGCAGCTTGGGGGCAGGCGGGGGGAACACTGAAGCTTTCTTT. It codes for CASSLGAGGGNTEAFF.

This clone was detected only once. CDR3 coding DNA: TGTGCCAGCAGCTTAGATGGGACACCCGCCGGCCTCTACGAGCAGTACTTC. Translated: CASSLDGTPAGLYEQYF. This chain connects TRBV7-9 to TRBJ2-7; D is possibly TRBD1 (6 bases). The V gene lost 1 base and the J gene lost 3 bases, with 19 bases spanning the gap. Per the germline V gene, CDR1 is SEHNR and CDR2 is FQNEAQ (reference sequence). The CDR3 extends over 17 amino acids. Variable domain in full (rest from reference TRBV7-9 and TRBJ2-7): DTGVSQNPRHKITKRGQNVTFRCDPISEHNRLYWYRQTLGQGPEFLTYFQNEAQLEKSRLLSDRFSAERPKGSFSTLEIQRTEQGDSAMYLCASSLDGTPAGLYEQYFGPGTRLTVT.

CDR3 DNA: TGTGCCAGCAAGGACACTAATCCCTACGAGCAGTACTTC. It yields the protein CASKDTNPYEQYF. The chain combines TRBV6-1 with TRBJ2-7, with D perhaps TRBD1 (5 bases). The CDR3 runs to 13 residues. CDR1 and CDR2 from the germline V gene are MNHNS and SASEGT. Trimming took 7 bases from V and 2 from J, leaving 12 bases between them.